This T cell receptor beta chain is drawn from a study of T cell responses to AZD1222 COVID-19 vaccine. Study-level points and caveats: The repertoires were collected only after the peak T cell response. Females outnumbered males among donors, who were mostly white British; clonal diversity was possibly underestimated. Distributed over spike, vaccine-associated CD4 TCRs predominated at 160-218 and 743-854. After two AZD1222 doses, spike-specific TCR breadth and depth rose versus day 0.

As concerns this clone: Its matching antigen is unknown.

Clones were read by immunoSEQ multiplex PCR, and TCRdb kept only the in-frame ones, dropping some. There are tens of thousands of clones in the sample; more than 60% occur only once, and 20% to 25% lies in the top ten. Germline CDR1 reads LGHDT; CDR2 reads YNNKEL (reference sequence). This CDR3 comprises 17 residues. V lost 3 bases and J lost 10; bases outside the gene matches: 18. The sample consisted of peripheral blood, taken on day 0 of MenACWY control vaccination. The chain couples TRBV3-1 (or the pseudogene TRBV3-2) to TRBJ2-1, with 7 nucleotides matching TRBD2. The sequence derives from an adult in good health. Here the CDR3 DNA reads TGTGCCAGCAGCCATTACACCCGTGGGGGGAGGGCCGGGGAGCAGTTCTTC. Encoded protein: CASSHYTRGGRAGEQFF.